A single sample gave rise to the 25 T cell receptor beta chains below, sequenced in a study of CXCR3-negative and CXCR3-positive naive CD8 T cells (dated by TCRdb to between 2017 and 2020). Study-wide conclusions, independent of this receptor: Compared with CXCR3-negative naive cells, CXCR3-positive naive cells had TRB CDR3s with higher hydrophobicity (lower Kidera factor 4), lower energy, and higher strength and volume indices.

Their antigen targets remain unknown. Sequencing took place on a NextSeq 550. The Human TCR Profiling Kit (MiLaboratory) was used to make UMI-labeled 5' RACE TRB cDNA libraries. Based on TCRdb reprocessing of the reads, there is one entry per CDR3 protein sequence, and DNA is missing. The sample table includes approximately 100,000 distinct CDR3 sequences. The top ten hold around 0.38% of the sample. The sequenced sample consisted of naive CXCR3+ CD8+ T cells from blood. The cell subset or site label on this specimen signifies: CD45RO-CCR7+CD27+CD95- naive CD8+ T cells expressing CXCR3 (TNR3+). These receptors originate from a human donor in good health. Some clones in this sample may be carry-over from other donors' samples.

The CDR3 loop is CASSYSKSGTGGTEAFF. The rearrangement joins TRBV6-5 to TRBJ1-1; TCRdb's assignment of TRBD1 cannot be checked, as there is no DNA. Germline CDR1 reads MNHEY; CDR2 reads SVGAGI. The CDR3 is 17 amino acids.

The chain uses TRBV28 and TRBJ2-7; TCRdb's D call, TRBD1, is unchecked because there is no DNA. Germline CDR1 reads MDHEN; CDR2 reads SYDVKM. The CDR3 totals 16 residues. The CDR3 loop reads CASSLSGEGTFYEQYF.

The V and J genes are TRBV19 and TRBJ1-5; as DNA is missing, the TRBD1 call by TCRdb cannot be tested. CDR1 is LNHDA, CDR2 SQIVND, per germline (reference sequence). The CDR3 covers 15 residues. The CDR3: CASRADRDSNQPQHF.

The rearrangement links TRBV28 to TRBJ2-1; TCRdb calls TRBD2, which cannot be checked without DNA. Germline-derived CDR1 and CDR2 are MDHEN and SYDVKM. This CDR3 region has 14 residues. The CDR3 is CASWALAGYNEQSF.

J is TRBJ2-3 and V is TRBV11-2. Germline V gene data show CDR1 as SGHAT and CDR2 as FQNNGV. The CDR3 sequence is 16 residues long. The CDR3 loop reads CASSLDFQESTDTQYF.

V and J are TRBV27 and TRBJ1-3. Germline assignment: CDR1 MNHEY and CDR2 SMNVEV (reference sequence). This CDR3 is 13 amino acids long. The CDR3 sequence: CASRGVSGNTIYF.

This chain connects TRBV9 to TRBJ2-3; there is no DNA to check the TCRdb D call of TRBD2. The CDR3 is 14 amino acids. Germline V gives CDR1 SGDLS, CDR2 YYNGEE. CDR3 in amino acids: CASGVAGGTDTQYF.

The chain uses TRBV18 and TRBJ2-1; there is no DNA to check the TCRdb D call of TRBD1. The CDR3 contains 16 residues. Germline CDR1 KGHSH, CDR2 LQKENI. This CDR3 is CASSPPAGGLNNEQFF.

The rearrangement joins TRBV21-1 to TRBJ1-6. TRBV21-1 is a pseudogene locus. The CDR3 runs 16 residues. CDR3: CASSGSDHSYNSPLHF.

CDR3: CASSYGTGSYEQYF. The chain recombines TRBV5-6 with TRBJ2-7; TCRdb names TRBD1, which stays unverified in the absence of DNA. CDR3 length: 14 residues. Germline CDR1 SGHDT, CDR2 YYEEEE.

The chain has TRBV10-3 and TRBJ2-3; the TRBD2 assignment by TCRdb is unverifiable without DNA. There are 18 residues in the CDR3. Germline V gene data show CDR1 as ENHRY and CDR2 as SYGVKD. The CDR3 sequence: CAISESKDTSEFSDTQYF.

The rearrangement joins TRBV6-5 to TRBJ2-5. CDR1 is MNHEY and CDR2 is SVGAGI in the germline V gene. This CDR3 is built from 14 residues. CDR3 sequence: CASSYFRDQETQYF.

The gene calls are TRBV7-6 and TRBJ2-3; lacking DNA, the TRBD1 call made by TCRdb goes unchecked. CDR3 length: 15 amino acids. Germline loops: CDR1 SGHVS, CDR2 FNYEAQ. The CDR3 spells CASSLAWDSTDMQYF.

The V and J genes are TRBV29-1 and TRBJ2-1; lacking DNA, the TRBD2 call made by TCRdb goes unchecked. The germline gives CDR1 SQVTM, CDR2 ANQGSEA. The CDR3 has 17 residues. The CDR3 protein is CSASGTSGTTSYNEQFF.

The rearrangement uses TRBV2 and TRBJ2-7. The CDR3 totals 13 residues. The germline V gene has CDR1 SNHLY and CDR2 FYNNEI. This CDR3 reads CASSEVPLYEQYF.

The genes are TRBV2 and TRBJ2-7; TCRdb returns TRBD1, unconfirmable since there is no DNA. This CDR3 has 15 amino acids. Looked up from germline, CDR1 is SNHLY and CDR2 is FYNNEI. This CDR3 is CASTPDRNLIYEQYF.

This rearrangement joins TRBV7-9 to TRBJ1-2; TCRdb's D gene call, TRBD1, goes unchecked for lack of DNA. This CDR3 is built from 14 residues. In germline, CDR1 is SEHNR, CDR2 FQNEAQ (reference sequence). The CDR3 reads CASSGTGGNYGYTF.

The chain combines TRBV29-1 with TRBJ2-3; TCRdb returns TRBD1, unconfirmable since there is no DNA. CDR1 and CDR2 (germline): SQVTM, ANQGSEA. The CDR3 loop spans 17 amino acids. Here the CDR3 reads CSVVQGGAVWITDTQYF.

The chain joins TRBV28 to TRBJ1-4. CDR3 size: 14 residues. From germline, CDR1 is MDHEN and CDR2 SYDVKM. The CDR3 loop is CASSLSATNEKLFF.

This chain's CDR3 is CASSLAGVEYNEQFF. The rearrangement joins TRBV7-8 to TRBJ2-1. Looked up from germline, CDR1 is SGHVS and CDR2 is FQNEAQ. There are 15 residues in the CDR3.

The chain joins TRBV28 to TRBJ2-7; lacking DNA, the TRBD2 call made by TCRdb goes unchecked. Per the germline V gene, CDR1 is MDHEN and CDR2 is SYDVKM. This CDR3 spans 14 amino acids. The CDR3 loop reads CASSFMGPSYEQYF.

CDR3 amino acids: CASSVVLAGDTQYF. The chain links TRBV2 to TRBJ2-3. There are 14 residues in the CDR3. Germline CDR1 and CDR2: SNHLY and FYNNEI.

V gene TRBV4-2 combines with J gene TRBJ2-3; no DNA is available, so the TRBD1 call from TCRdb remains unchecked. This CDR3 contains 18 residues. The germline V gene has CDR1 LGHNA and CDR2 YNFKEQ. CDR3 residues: CASSQDSDRWGNTDTQYF.

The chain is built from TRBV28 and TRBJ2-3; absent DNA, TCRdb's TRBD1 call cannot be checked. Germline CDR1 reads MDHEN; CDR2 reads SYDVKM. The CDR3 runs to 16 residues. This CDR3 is CASSSPQGTSTDTQYF.

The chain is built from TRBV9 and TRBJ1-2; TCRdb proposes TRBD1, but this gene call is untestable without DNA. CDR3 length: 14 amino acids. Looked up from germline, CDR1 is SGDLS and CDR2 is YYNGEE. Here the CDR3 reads CASSAWTGGSGYTF.